The present entry profiles one T cell receptor (beta chain) with its context. The sample is drawn from a study of blood T cells in healthy people across ages. The second PCR ran roughly 6 to 11 cycles with a sample-barcoded 5' primer and J-beta primers. TCRdb independently ran MiXCR on the 5' RACE reads; one entry per CDR3 protein. The sample carries hundreds of thousands of distinct CDR3 sequences, roughly 48% recorded once. Trimming took off 4 bases at V and 11 bases at J, with 8 bases between the two ends. This CDR3 is built from 11 residues. Germline lookup yields CDR1 KGHDR and CDR2 SFDVKD. The sample taken for sequencing was blood. V is TRBV24-1 and J is TRBJ2-1; D perhaps matches TRBD2 (5 bases). The TCR comes from a man under 40 in good health. The CDR3, as DNA: TGTGCCACCAGTGAGAGGGAAAAGCAGTTCTTC. It specifies CATSEREKQFF.